This T cell receptor beta chain comes out of a study of CD8+CD57+ T cells in acquired aplastic anemia (dated by TCRdb to the late 2010s). In terms of the full investigation: DNA extracted from sorted CD4+ and CD8+ cells had a mean of roughly 3 ug, with a range of roughly 0.17 to 27.4 ug. A CD8+CD57+ expansion meant a frequency higher than the mean frequency seen in healthy subjects.

Expansion of CD8+CD57+ cells had been shown by flow cytometry in the patients chosen for sequencing. Every patient had severe acquired aplastic anemia, diagnosed using the International Study of Aplastic Anemia and Agranulocytosis and Camitta criteria. Patients had received no therapy at the time of blood sampling. The study deep-sequenced TCR repertoires of sorted CD4+ and CD8+ blood T cells from severe aplastic anemia patients and healthy subjects. Patients were enrolled in the USA under clinicaltrials.gov protocols 00001620, 01623167, 00001397, 00071045, 00081523 and 00961064. Ficoll-Paque density gradient centrifugation was used to isolate peripheral blood mononuclear cells. CD4+ and CD8+ T cells were sorted by FACS or magnetic beads before DNA extraction. V is pruned by 5 bases and J by 5 bases, leaving 5 bases of the junction without a gene match. The CDR3 covers 13 residues, taking in both the cysteine and the phenylalanine. Here the CDR3 DNA is all that survives: 39 bases in frame from base 1. CDR1 and CDR2, looked up from the germline V gene (reference sequence), are LNHNV and YYDKDF.

Comments on this clonotype: What this receptor recognizes is not known. Qualities for individual bases were not recorded, and no much larger clone is one base off.

Genomic DNA was used as template for profiling of TCR beta VDJ combinations and CDR3 sequences. TCR repertoire sequencing was run on an Illumina HiSeq 2000. On the authors' methods: Repertoires were assessed using TRBV/TRBJ rearrangement plots, CDR3 size and DJ length profiles, and Simpson's diversity index. The most abundant DNA sequence in the deep sequencing data was taken as the immunodominant clone. CDR3 amino acid sequences were checked for sharing between subjects and were compared against published repertoires and the VDJdb database. TCRdb ran its own pipeline on the public reads, namely fastp trimming at Q25 and MiXCR clone calling, and kept in-frame beta chains. Rows merge per CDR3 protein into single entries with the most common DNA and genes. The authors' filters were not applied to this entry. Present in this sample are roughly 200,000 distinct CDR3 sequences, 50% to 65% of which were seen just once. The top ten hold under 55% of the sample.

Beyond this particular receptor, the publication reports: Although 25 to 30 CD8+ CDR3 sequences were shared by patients and controls, these sequences appeared highly expressed in patients and within the immunodominant clones of patients. Patients and healthy controls showed no significant difference in CD8+ Simpson's diversity (P=0.060).

The sequenced sample consisted of sorted CD4+, CD8+, or CD8+CD57+ T cells (not recorded which) from PBMCs. This receptor chain uses TRBV15 and TRBJ1-2, and TRBD1 matches 7 of the central bases. The clonotype comes from a human donor with aplastic anemia. The CDR3 sequence is CATSGGTVYGYTF. The sequenced DNA is TGTGCCACCAGCGGCGGGACAGTGTATGGCTACACCTTC. With all but the CDR3 taken from the reference TRBV15 and TRBJ1-2 genes, the full variable domain is: DAMVIQNPRYQVTQFGKPVTLSCSQTLNHNVMYWYQQKSSQAPKLLFHYYDKDFNNEADTPDNFQSRRPNTSFCFLDIRSPGLGDTAMYLCATSGGTVYGYTFGSGTRLTVV.